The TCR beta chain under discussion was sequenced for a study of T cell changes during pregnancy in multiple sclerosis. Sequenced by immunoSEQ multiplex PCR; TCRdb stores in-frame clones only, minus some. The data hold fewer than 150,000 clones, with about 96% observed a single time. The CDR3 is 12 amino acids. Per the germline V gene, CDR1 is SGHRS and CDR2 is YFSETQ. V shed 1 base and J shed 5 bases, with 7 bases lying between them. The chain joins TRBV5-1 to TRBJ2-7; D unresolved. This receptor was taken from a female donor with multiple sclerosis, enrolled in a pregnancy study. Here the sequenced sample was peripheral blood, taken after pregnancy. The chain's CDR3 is CASSLFGDEQYF. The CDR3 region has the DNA TGCGCCAGCAGCTTGTTCGGAGACGAGCAGTACTTC.